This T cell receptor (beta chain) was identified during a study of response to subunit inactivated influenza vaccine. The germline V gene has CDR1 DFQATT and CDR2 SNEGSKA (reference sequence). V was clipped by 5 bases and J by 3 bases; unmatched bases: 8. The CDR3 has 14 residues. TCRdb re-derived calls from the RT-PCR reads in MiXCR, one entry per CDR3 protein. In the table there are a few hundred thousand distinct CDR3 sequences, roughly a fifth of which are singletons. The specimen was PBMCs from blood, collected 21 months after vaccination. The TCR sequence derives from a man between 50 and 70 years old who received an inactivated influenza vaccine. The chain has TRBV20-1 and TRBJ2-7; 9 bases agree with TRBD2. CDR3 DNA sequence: TGCAGTGCTGTGGGACTAGCTAATCACTACGAGCAGTACTTC. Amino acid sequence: CSAVGLANHYEQYF.